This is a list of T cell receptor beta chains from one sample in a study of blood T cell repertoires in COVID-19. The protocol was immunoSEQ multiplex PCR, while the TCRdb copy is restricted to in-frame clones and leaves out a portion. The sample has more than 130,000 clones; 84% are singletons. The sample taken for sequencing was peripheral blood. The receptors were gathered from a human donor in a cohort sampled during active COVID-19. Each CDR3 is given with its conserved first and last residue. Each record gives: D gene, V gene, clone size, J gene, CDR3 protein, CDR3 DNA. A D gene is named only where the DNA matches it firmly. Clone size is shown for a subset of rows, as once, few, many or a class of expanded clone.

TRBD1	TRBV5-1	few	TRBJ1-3	CASTRDSSSGNTIYF	TGCGCCAGTACCCGGGACAGTTCCTCTGGAAACACCATATATTTT
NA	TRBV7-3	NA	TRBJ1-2	CASSLNAGAGYGYTF	TGTGCCAGCAGCTTAAACGCGGGCGCGGGCTATGGCTACACCTTC
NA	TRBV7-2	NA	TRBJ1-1	CASSETVNTEAFF	TGTGCCAGCAGCGAAACAGTGAACACTGAAGCTTTCTTT
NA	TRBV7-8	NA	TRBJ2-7	CASSLVPTKYEQYF	TGTGCCAGCAGCTTAGTTCCGACAAAATACGAGCAGTACTTC
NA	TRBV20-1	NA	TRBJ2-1	CSASLQGLQFF	TGCAGTGCTAGTCTACAGGGCTTGCAGTTCTTC
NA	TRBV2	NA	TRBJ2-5	CASYEDTQETQYF	TGTGCCAGCTATGAGGACACACAAGAGACCCAGTACTTC
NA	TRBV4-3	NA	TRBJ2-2	CASSRGGANTGELFF	TGCGCCAGCAGCCGTGGCGGGGCAAACACCGGGGAGCTGTTTTTT
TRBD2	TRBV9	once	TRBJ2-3	CASSASGGTTDTQYF	TGTGCCAGCAGCGCTAGCGGGGGAACAACAGATACGCAGTATTTT
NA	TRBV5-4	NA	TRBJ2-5	CASMNGGNQETQYF	TGTGCCAGCATGAATGGCGGCAACCAAGAGACCCAGTACTTC
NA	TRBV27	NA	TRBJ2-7	CASRGGWGQNYEQYF	TGTGCCAGCAGGGGGGGTTGGGGACAGAATTACGAGCAGTACTTC
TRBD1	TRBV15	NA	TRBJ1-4	CATSRYRGLSNEKLFF	TGTGCCACCAGCAGGTACAGGGGGCTTTCTAATGAAAAACTGTTTTTT
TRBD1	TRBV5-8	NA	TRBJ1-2	CASSLDRGTYGYTF	TGTGCCAGCAGCTTGGACAGGGGGACTTATGGCTACACCTTC
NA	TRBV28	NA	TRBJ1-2	CASSPSLGGVGYGYTF	TGTGCCAGCAGTCCGTCCCTGGGGGGGGTGGGTTATGGCTACACCTTC
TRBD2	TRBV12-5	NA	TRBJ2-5	CASVPGGGRETQYF	TGTGCTAGTGTCCCGGGGGGAGGTCGCGAGACCCAGTACTTC
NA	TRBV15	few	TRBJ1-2	CATSRGRGNYGYTF	TGTGCCACCAGCAGAGGTCGGGGTAACTATGGCTACACCTTC
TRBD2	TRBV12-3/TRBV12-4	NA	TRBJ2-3	CASSPGGQDTQYF	TGTGCCAGCAGTCCGGGGGGGCAGGATACGCAGTATTTT
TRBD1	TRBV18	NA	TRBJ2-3	CASSGRDSDTDTQYF	TGTGCCAGCTCAGGCCGGGACAGCGACACAGATACGCAGTATTTT
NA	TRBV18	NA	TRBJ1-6	CASSPTSGANSPLHF	TGTGCCAGCTCACCAACGTCAGGCGCTAATTCACCCCTCCACTTT
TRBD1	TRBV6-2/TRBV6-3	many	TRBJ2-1	CASSWDSSYNEQFF	TGTGCCAGCAGTTGGGACAGCTCCTACAATGAGCAGTTCTTC
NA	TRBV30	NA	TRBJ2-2	CALRTFNTGELFF	TGTGCCCTGAGGACTTTCAACACCGGGGAGCTGTTTTTT
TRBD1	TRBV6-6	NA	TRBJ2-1	CASSYGTDYNEQFF	TGTGCCAGCAGTTACGGGACAGACTACAATGAGCAGTTCTTC
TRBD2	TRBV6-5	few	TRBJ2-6	CASSFRGAGANVLTF	TGTGCCAGCAGTTTTCGGGGGGCTGGGGCCAACGTCCTGACTTTC
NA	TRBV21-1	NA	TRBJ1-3	CASSEGTGSGNTIYF	TGTGCCAGCAGTGAGGGGACAGGTTCTGGAAACACCATATATTTT
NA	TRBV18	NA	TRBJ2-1	CASSPLGQEGQFF	TGTGCCAGCTCACCATTGGGGCAGGAAGGGCAGTTCTTC
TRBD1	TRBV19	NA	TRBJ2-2	CAKRQGRNTGELFF	TGTGCCAAACGACAGGGCAGGAACACCGGGGAGCTGTTTTTT
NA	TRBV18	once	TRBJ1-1	CASSPLRLDTEAFF	TGTGCCAGCTCACCACTGAGGTTGGACACTGAAGCTTTCTTT
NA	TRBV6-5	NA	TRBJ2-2	CASSRRDTGELFF	TGTGCCAGCAGTCGGAGGGACACCGGGGAGCTGTTTTTT
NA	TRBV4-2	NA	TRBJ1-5	CASSQVGGNGNQPQHF	TGTGCCAGCAGCCAAGTGGGGGGAAATGGCAATCAGCCCCAGCATTTT
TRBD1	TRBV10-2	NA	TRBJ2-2	CASSERTGGGGELFF	TGCGCCAGCAGTGAGCGGACAGGCGGTGGCGGGGAGCTGTTTTTT
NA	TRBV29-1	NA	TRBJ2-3	CSVGGLADTQYF	TGCAGCGTTGGTGGCCTCGCAGATACGCAGTATTTT
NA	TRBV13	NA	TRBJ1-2	CADEGRYYGYTF	TGTGCCGACGAAGGGAGGTACTATGGCTACACCTTC
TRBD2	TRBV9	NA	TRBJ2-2	CASSDGLAGGYTGELFF	TGTGCCAGCAGCGACGGACTAGCGGGCGGATACACCGGGGAGCTGTTTTTT
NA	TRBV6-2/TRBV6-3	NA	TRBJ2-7	CASSYIGGEQYF	TGTGCCAGCAGTTACATCGGGGGAGAGCAGTACTTC
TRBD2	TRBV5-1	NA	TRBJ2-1	CASSQVAGGINEQFF	TGCGCCAGCAGCCAGGTGGCGGGGGGGATCAATGAGCAGTTCTTC
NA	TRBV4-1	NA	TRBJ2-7	CASSLYSARSYEQYF	TGCGCCAGCAGCCTTTACTCCGCCCGCTCCTACGAGCAGTACTTC
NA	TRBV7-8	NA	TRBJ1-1	CASSLGQINTEAFF	TGTGCCAGCAGCTTAGGGCAAATCAACACTGAAGCTTTCTTT
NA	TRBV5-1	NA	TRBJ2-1	CASSLAVGANNEQFF	TGCGCCAGCAGCTTGGCGGTGGGGGCCAACAATGAGCAGTTCTTC
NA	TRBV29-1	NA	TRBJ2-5	CSVSREETQYF	TGCAGCGTTTCCAGGGAAGAGACCCAGTACTTC
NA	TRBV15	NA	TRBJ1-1	CATSPPEGAEAFF	TGTGCCACCAGCCCCCCCGAGGGGGCTGAAGCTTTCTTT
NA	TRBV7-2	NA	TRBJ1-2	CASSFAGGGDYGYTF	TGTGCCAGCAGCTTTGCGGGGGGGGGAGACTATGGCTACACCTTC
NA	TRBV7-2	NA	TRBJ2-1	CASSLTRVDEQFF	TGTGCCAGCAGCTTAACTCGAGTCGATGAGCAGTTCTTC
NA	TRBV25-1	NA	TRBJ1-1	CASSEYGRGNTEAFF	TGTGCCAGCAGTGAATATGGTCGAGGTAATACTGAAGCTTTCTTT
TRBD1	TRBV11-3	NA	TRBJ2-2	CASNGTGDTGELFF	TGTGCCAGCAACGGGACAGGGGACACCGGGGAGCTGTTTTTT
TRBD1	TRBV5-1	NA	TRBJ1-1	CASSSAGTGGNTEAFF	TGCGCCAGCAGCTCTGCCGGGACAGGGGGTAACACTGAAGCTTTCTTT
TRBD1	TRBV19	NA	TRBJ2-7	CATGQGSYEQYF	TGTGCGACGGGACAGGGGTCCTACGAGCAGTACTTC
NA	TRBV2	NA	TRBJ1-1	CARTKSTGFSEAFF	TGTGCCAGGACAAAATCCACAGGGTTCTCTGAAGCTTTCTTT
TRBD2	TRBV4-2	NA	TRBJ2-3	CASSQEGAGGRDTQYF	TGTGCCAGCAGCCAAGAAGGTGCGGGGGGGCGGGATACGCAGTATTTT
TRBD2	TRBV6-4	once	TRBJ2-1	CASSASGGHNEQFF	TGTGCCAGCAGTGCATCGGGGGGTCACAATGAGCAGTTCTTC
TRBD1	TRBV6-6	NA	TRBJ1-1	CASRGTGMNTEAFF	TGTGCCAGCAGGGGGACAGGAATGAACACTGAAGCTTTCTTT
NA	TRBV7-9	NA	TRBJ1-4	CASSPQGTWEKLFF	TGTGCCAGCAGCCCGCAGGGGACGTGGGAAAAACTGTTTTTT
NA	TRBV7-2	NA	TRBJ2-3	CASTGTFTDTQYF	TGTGCCAGCACCGGGACATTTACAGATACGCAGTATTTT
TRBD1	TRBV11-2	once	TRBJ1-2	CASSPRGPGQIFKEGYTF	TGTGCCAGCAGCCCACGTGGCCCGGGACAGATCTTTAAAGAGGGCTACACCTTC
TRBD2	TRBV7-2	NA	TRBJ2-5	CASSLVSGGQETQYF	TGTGCCAGCAGCTTAGTTAGCGGGGGACAAGAGACCCAGTACTTC